These T cell receptor beta chains were read from a single sample in a study of cytomegalovirus exposure and HLA in healthy donors. The assay was immunoSEQ multiplex PCR, and TCRdb's table has in-frame clones only and misses some. The table records about 120,000 clones, around two thirds of them present only once. Source material: PBMCs. The receptors derive from a woman in her 40s in good health and CMV-seropositive. CDR3s include the opening cysteine and the closing phenylalanine or tryptophan. D genes are given only for firm matches. A row's size may be missing; if present it is once, few, many or a size class.

D gene: -
clone size: -
J gene: TRBJ2-1
V gene: TRBV9
CDR3 length: 13
CDR3 DNA: TGTGCCAGCAGCGTCTACCTCTACAATGAGCAGTTCTTC
CDR3 protein: CASSVYLYNEQFF

D gene: TRBD2
clone size: few
J gene: TRBJ2-7
V gene: TRBV6-6
CDR3 length: 14
CDR3 DNA: TGTGCCAGCAGTTACTCCCGGGGGGACTACGAGCAGTACTTC
CDR3 protein: CASSYSRGDYEQYF

D gene: TRBD2
clone size: -
J gene: TRBJ2-3
V gene: TRBV27
CDR3 length: 15
CDR3 DNA: TGTGCCAGCAGTTCCCCTCTAGCGGGCACAGATACGCAGTATTTT
CDR3 protein: CASSSPLAGTDTQYF

D gene: TRBD1
clone size: -
J gene: TRBJ1-2
V gene: TRBV4-3
CDR3 length: 15
CDR3 DNA: TGCGCCAGCAGCCAAGGTTTGGGGACAGACTATGGCTACACCTTC
CDR3 protein: CASSQGLGTDYGYTF

D gene: TRBD1
clone size: -
J gene: TRBJ2-7
V gene: TRBV23-1
CDR3 length: 12
CDR3 DNA: TGCGCGCAGACAGGGTTGAGCTACGAGCAGTACTTC
CDR3 protein: CAQTGLSYEQYF

D gene: -
clone size: -
J gene: TRBJ1-5
V gene: TRBV27
CDR3 length: 15
CDR3 DNA: TGTGCCAGCAGTTCCTACACCGGGGGGAATCAGCCCCAGCATTTT
CDR3 protein: CASSSYTGGNQPQHF

D gene: -
clone size: -
J gene: TRBJ2-1
V gene: TRBV7-2
CDR3 length: 13
CDR3 DNA: TGTGCCAGCAGCTTAGCGTTCACACCTGGTCCGTTCTTC
CDR3 protein: CASSLAFTPGPFF

D gene: TRBD2
clone size: -
J gene: TRBJ2-1
V gene: TRBV27
CDR3 length: 15
CDR3 DNA: TGTGCCAGCAGGACATGGGCTAGCGGCTACAATGAGCAGTTCTTC
CDR3 protein: CASRTWASGYNEQFF

D gene: -
clone size: once
J gene: TRBJ1-1
V gene: TRBV25-1
CDR3 length: 13
CDR3 DNA: TGTGCCAGCAGTGACCCCAACCGAGCTGAAGCTTTCTTT
CDR3 protein: CASSDPNRAEAFF

D gene: -
clone size: -
J gene: TRBJ1-1
V gene: TRBV29-1
CDR3 length: 15
CDR3 DNA: TGCAGCGTTGATTTTTTGGGCAGAGAGAACACTGAAGCTTTCTTT
CDR3 protein: CSVDFLGRENTEAFF

D gene: TRBD2
clone size: few
J gene: TRBJ2-7
V gene: TRBV4-1
CDR3 length: 17
CDR3 DNA: TGCGCCAGCAGCCAACCAAGAGGTGGGGGGGTGGGGTACGAGCAGTACTTC
CDR3 protein: CASSQPRGGGVGYEQYF

D gene: -
clone size: -
J gene: TRBJ2-2
V gene: TRBV7-2
CDR3 length: 14
CDR3 DNA: TGTGCCAGCAGCTCCGTTTCTAGTTCCGGGGAGCTGTTTTTT
CDR3 protein: CASSSVSSSGELFF

D gene: TRBD1
clone size: few
J gene: TRBJ1-6
V gene: TRBV5-1
CDR3 length: 17
CDR3 DNA: TGCGCCAGCAGCTTGGACCTGACAGGGAACGATAATTCACCCCTCCACTTT
CDR3 protein: CASSLDLTGNDNSPLHF

D gene: -
clone size: few
J gene: TRBJ1-1
V gene: TRBV2
CDR3 length: 14
CDR3 DNA: TGTGCCAGCAGCCAGGACAATTTGAACACTGAAGCTTTCTTT
CDR3 protein: CASSQDNLNTEAFF

D gene: -
clone size: -
J gene: TRBJ1-5
V gene: TRBV6-5
CDR3 length: 14
CDR3 DNA: TGTGCCAGCAGTTACAGGGGTAGCAATCAGCCCCAGCATTTT
CDR3 protein: CASSYRGSNQPQHF

D gene: -
clone size: -
J gene: TRBJ2-4
V gene: TRBV6-5
CDR3 length: 14
CDR3 DNA: TGTGCCAGCACCCCGGACTATGAACAAAACATTCAGTACTTC
CDR3 protein: CASTPDYEQNIQYF

D gene: -
clone size: -
J gene: TRBJ1-5
V gene: TRBV19
CDR3 length: 13
CDR3 DNA: TGTGCCAGTAGTGCGCGTGCGTATCAGCCCCAGCATTTT
CDR3 protein: CASSARAYQPQHF

D gene: -
clone size: -
J gene: TRBJ2-3
V gene: TRBV19
CDR3 length: 12
CDR3 DNA: TGTGCCAGTTCTGAGGGATTTGATACGCAGTATTTT
CDR3 protein: CASSEGFDTQYF

D gene: TRBD2
clone size: -
J gene: TRBJ2-2
V gene: TRBV7-8
CDR3 length: 17
CDR3 DNA: TGTGCCAGCAGCTTCCCCCCTAGCGGGAGGCGCACCGGGGAGCTGTTTTTT
CDR3 protein: CASSFPPSGRRTGELFF

D gene: TRBD1
clone size: few
J gene: TRBJ1-2
V gene: TRBV6-5
CDR3 length: 13
CDR3 DNA: TGTGCCAGCAGTCCAGGGGGCCTCTATGGCTACACCTTC
CDR3 protein: CASSPGGLYGYTF

D gene: TRBD1
clone size: -
J gene: TRBJ2-5
V gene: TRBV7-9
CDR3 length: 18
CDR3 DNA: TGTGCCAGCAGCTTATGGGGCCACAGGACAGGTAGTCAAGAGACCCAGTACTTC
CDR3 protein: CASSLWGHRTGSQETQYF

D gene: -
clone size: -
J gene: TRBJ2-7
V gene: TRBV5-1
CDR3 length: 14
CDR3 DNA: TGCGCCAGCAGCTTGGGTAGCTTCGAGGACGAGCAGTACTTC
CDR3 protein: CASSLGSFEDEQYF

D gene: TRBD1
clone size: few
J gene: TRBJ2-5
V gene: TRBV6-5
CDR3 length: 13
CDR3 DNA: TGTGCCAGCAGTGGACAGGGAGCAGAGACCCAGTACTTC
CDR3 protein: CASSGQGAETQYF

D gene: -
clone size: -
J gene: TRBJ1-5
V gene: TRBV25-1
CDR3 length: 15
CDR3 DNA: TGTGCCAGCAGTGACCAGGGGACAAGCAATCAGCCCCAGCATTTT
CDR3 protein: CASSDQGTSNQPQHF

D gene: -
clone size: -
J gene: TRBJ2-1
V gene: TRBV19
CDR3 length: 15
CDR3 DNA: TGTGCCAGTAGTATTCAGGGGCTGGCCTACAATGAGCAGTTCTTC
CDR3 protein: CASSIQGLAYNEQFF

D gene: -
clone size: -
J gene: TRBJ2-1
V gene: TRBV4-2
CDR3 length: 15
CDR3 DNA: TGTGCCAGCAACCCCGGGGATAGCTCCTACAATGAGCAGTTCTTC
CDR3 protein: CASNPGDSSYNEQFF

D gene: -
clone size: -
J gene: TRBJ2-6
V gene: TRBV9
CDR3 length: 20
CDR3 DNA: TGTGCCAGCAGCCCCCAGATGTTTGGGGCCTCTCTCTCTGGGGCCAACGTCCTGACTTTC
CDR3 protein: CASSPQMFGASLSGANVLTF

D gene: -
clone size: -
J gene: TRBJ2-1
V gene: TRBV7-8
CDR3 length: 15
CDR3 DNA: TGTGCCAGCAGCTTGCGCCTTCAGGTAAACAATGAGCAGTTCTTC
CDR3 protein: CASSLRLQVNNEQFF

D gene: TRBD2
clone size: -
J gene: TRBJ2-1
V gene: TRBV4-2
CDR3 length: 14
CDR3 DNA: TGTGCCAGCAGCCAAGGGACTAGCCCCAATGAGCAGTTCTTC
CDR3 protein: CASSQGTSPNEQFF

D gene: -
clone size: -
J gene: TRBJ1-1
V gene: TRBV9
CDR3 length: 13
CDR3 DNA: TGTGCCAGCAGCGTAGAACAGGGCACTGAAGCTTTCTTT
CDR3 protein: CASSVEQGTEAFF

D gene: TRBD2
clone size: -
J gene: TRBJ2-3
V gene: TRBV5-1
CDR3 length: 15
CDR3 DNA: TGCGCCAGCAGCTTGGGGCTAGCGGACACAGATACGCAGTATTTT
CDR3 protein: CASSLGLADTDTQYF

D gene: -
clone size: few
J gene: TRBJ1-5
V gene: TRBV6-5
CDR3 length: 13
CDR3 DNA: TGTGCCAGCAGTGGAACAGTGAATCAGCCCCAGCATTTT
CDR3 protein: CASSGTVNQPQHF

D gene: TRBD1
clone size: -
J gene: TRBJ2-1
V gene: TRBV7-8
CDR3 length: 14
CDR3 DNA: TGTGCCAGCAGCCAGGACAGGGGGGCTTATGAGCAGTTCTTC
CDR3 protein: CASSQDRGAYEQFF

D gene: -
clone size: -
J gene: TRBJ1-2
V gene: TRBV28
CDR3 length: 13
CDR3 DNA: TGTGCCAGCAGGACCGGGGGGGCCGATGGCTACACCTTC
CDR3 protein: CASRTGGADGYTF

D gene: TRBD1
clone size: -
J gene: TRBJ1-2
V gene: TRBV5-4
CDR3 length: 15
CDR3 DNA: TGTGCCAGCAGCCCGCAGGGACAGTTTAACTATGGCTACACCTTC
CDR3 protein: CASSPQGQFNYGYTF

D gene: -
clone size: few
J gene: TRBJ2-3
V gene: TRBV7-2
CDR3 length: 13
CDR3 DNA: TGTGCCAGCAGCTTAGCGGGAGTAGATACGCAGTATTTT
CDR3 protein: CASSLAGVDTQYF

D gene: TRBD1
clone size: -
J gene: TRBJ1-1
V gene: TRBV2
CDR3 length: 14
CDR3 DNA: TGTGCCAGCAGGGGGGACAGAAAGAACACTGAAGCTTTCTTT
CDR3 protein: CASRGDRKNTEAFF

D gene: TRBD1
clone size: -
J gene: TRBJ1-2
V gene: TRBV19
CDR3 length: 17
CDR3 DNA: TGTGCCAGTACCGACTCCGGGACAGGGGGCGCTAACTATGGCTACACCTTC
CDR3 protein: CASTDSGTGGANYGYTF

D gene: TRBD2
clone size: -
J gene: TRBJ2-1
V gene: TRBV6-1
CDR3 length: 15
CDR3 DNA: TGTGCCAGCAGCCTCACTAGCGGGAGATACAATGAGCAGTTCTTC
CDR3 protein: CASSLTSGRYNEQFF

D gene: -
clone size: -
J gene: TRBJ2-1
V gene: TRBV4-3
CDR3 length: 13
CDR3 DNA: TGCGCCAGCAGCACAGGAAGGTCCAATGAGCAGTTCTTC
CDR3 protein: CASSTGRSNEQFF

D gene: TRBD2
clone size: -
J gene: TRBJ2-5
V gene: TRBV4-2
CDR3 length: 17
CDR3 DNA: TGTGCCAGCAGCCAAGAATTGAGCGGGAAACAACAAGAGACCCAGTACTTC
CDR3 protein: CASSQELSGKQQETQYF

D gene: -
clone size: few
J gene: TRBJ1-2
V gene: TRBV19
CDR3 length: 14
CDR3 DNA: TGTGCCAGTACTCCACTTGCGACAGTTTATGGCTACACCTTC
CDR3 protein: CASTPLATVYGYTF